Listed below are T cell receptor beta chains from one sample, sequenced in a study of read filtering for tumor transcriptome and immune sequencing. TCRdb fed the reads into MiXCR, producing one record per CDR3 protein. The sample lists fewer than 50,000 distinct CDR3 sequences, 13% occurring once. The sequenced sample was a population of CD138-negative cells sorted from bone marrow. These receptors all stem from a donor at least 40 years old with multiple myeloma. CDR3s include the opening cysteine and the closing phenylalanine or tryptophan. Fields, in order: V gene, J gene, D gene, CDR3 protein. The D gene is left open where the match is weak.

v_call: TRBV11-2
j_call: TRBJ2-7
d_call: NA
cdr3_aa: CASSSYPYEQYF

v_call: TRBV20-1
j_call: TRBJ2-5
d_call: TRBD1
cdr3_aa: CSASATRQGQETQYF

v_call: TRBV20-1
j_call: TRBJ2-5
d_call: NA
cdr3_aa: CSASPSFGEETQYF

v_call: TRBV9
j_call: TRBJ2-1
d_call: NA
cdr3_aa: CASSALVGGSYNEQFF

v_call: TRBV14
j_call: TRBJ2-7
d_call: TRBD1
cdr3_aa: CASTGTGGFEQYF

v_call: TRBV18
j_call: TRBJ2-2
d_call: NA
cdr3_aa: CASSPSTPAGELFF

v_call: TRBV20-1
j_call: TRBJ2-7
d_call: NA
cdr3_aa: CSYPRVPPYEQYF

v_call: TRBV20-1
j_call: TRBJ2-7
d_call: NA
cdr3_aa: CSARELEAVSSYEQYF

v_call: TRBV4-2
j_call: TRBJ2-1
d_call: NA
cdr3_aa: CASSQEWRAGANEQFF

v_call: TRBV10-3
j_call: TRBJ2-3
d_call: TRBD2
cdr3_aa: CATVSGRGDTQYF

v_call: TRBV5-1
j_call: TRBJ1-2
d_call: TRBD1
cdr3_aa: CASSLAPDREGGYTF

v_call: TRBV21-1
j_call: TRBJ2-1
d_call: NA
cdr3_aa: CASSTETGTSCHNEQFF

v_call: TRBV25-1
j_call: TRBJ2-3
d_call: NA
cdr3_aa: CVTSGSTDTQYF

v_call: TRBV3-1
j_call: TRBJ2-1
d_call: NA
cdr3_aa: CACSQEGRMVDNEQFF

v_call: TRBV19
j_call: TRBJ2-6
d_call: TRBD1
cdr3_aa: CASSTGTGGLSGANVLTF

v_call: TRBV7-2
j_call: TRBJ2-7
d_call: NA
cdr3_aa: CASSLALGFYEQYF

v_call: TRBV7-2
j_call: TRBJ2-7
d_call: NA
cdr3_aa: CASSLAGLSSYEQYF

v_call: TRBV7-8
j_call: TRBJ1-5
d_call: NA
cdr3_aa: CASSLRAGNQPQHF

v_call: TRBV10-3
j_call: TRBJ2-2
d_call: TRBD1
cdr3_aa: CAIRDRGPNTGELFF

v_call: TRBV11-2
j_call: TRBJ2-5
d_call: TRBD2
cdr3_aa: CASSPGLAGEETQYF

v_call: TRBV12-3/TRBV12-4
j_call: TRBJ2-3
d_call: TRBD1
cdr3_aa: CVSRKQGLGTDTQYF

v_call: TRBV27
j_call: TRBJ2-7
d_call: TRBD1
cdr3_aa: CASSFSGQASYEQYF

v_call: TRBV27
j_call: TRBJ2-7
d_call: TRBD1
cdr3_aa: CASSQGAFPYEQYF

v_call: TRBV19
j_call: TRBJ1-5
d_call: NA
cdr3_aa: CASSIVRGIGNQPQHF

v_call: TRBV28
j_call: TRBJ2-7
d_call: TRBD2
cdr3_aa: CASSSPGLAGGYDQYF

v_call: TRBV27
j_call: TRBJ2-1
d_call: TRBD2
cdr3_aa: CASSLGGGYNEQFF

v_call: TRBV11-2
j_call: TRBJ2-5
d_call: NA
cdr3_aa: CASSLELLGGRETQYF

v_call: TRBV29-1
j_call: TRBJ1-1
d_call: NA
cdr3_aa: CSVAYDRNTEAFF

v_call: TRBV24-1
j_call: TRBJ2-1
d_call: NA
cdr3_aa: CATSDGIYNEQFF

v_call: TRBV5-1
j_call: TRBJ2-6
d_call: NA
cdr3_aa: CASSLVASSGANVLTF

v_call: TRBV19
j_call: TRBJ2-1
d_call: NA
cdr3_aa: CASSIGLGIHNEQFF

v_call: TRBV20-1
j_call: TRBJ2-5
d_call: NA
cdr3_aa: CSAGPGPRQETQYF

v_call: TRBV4-1
j_call: TRBJ2-7
d_call: TRBD2
cdr3_aa: CASSQTSGDPYEQYF

v_call: TRBV7-9
j_call: TRBJ1-5
d_call: NA
cdr3_aa: CASSRSEKQPQHF

v_call: TRBV6-1
j_call: TRBJ2-7
d_call: TRBD1
cdr3_aa: CASLGTGTYEQYF

v_call: TRBV12-3/TRBV12-4
j_call: TRBJ2-5
d_call: NA
cdr3_aa: CASSLESSRGTQYF

v_call: TRBV29-1
j_call: TRBJ2-1
d_call: NA
cdr3_aa: CSVEGSGNEQFF

v_call: TRBV11-2
j_call: TRBJ2-6
d_call: NA
cdr3_aa: CASSLGALGVLTF

v_call: TRBV28
j_call: TRBJ1-5
d_call: NA
cdr3_aa: CASVGGGANSNQPQHF

v_call: TRBV5-5
j_call: TRBJ2-3
d_call: NA
cdr3_aa: CASSFRGGTDTQYF

v_call: TRBV12-3/TRBV12-4
j_call: TRBJ2-1
d_call: NA
cdr3_aa: CASRPDSSYNEQFF

v_call: TRBV2
j_call: TRBJ1-4
d_call: NA
cdr3_aa: CASRTFEGEKLFF

v_call: TRBV18
j_call: TRBJ2-6
d_call: TRBD2
cdr3_aa: CASSPREGLGANVLTF

v_call: TRBV5-4
j_call: TRBJ2-1
d_call: TRBD2
cdr3_aa: CASSGAGLAYNEQFF

v_call: TRBV28
j_call: TRBJ2-1
d_call: TRBD2
cdr3_aa: CASPPRSGLAGGASYNEQFF

v_call: TRBV20-1
j_call: TRBJ2-2
d_call: TRBD2
cdr3_aa: CSATGTSGYTGELFF

v_call: TRBV5-1
j_call: TRBJ2-4
d_call: NA
cdr3_aa: CASRGQEAKNIQYF

v_call: TRBV5-6
j_call: TRBJ2-1
d_call: TRBD2
cdr3_aa: CASSLLPSGAYNEQFF

v_call: TRBV11-2
j_call: TRBJ1-4
d_call: NA
cdr3_aa: CASTRTVREKLFF

v_call: TRBV5-1
j_call: TRBJ2-3
d_call: TRBD1
cdr3_aa: CASSPGTASSLDTQYF

v_call: TRBV9
j_call: TRBJ2-1
d_call: TRBD2
cdr3_aa: CASSVGASGNNEQFF

v_call: TRBV7-9
j_call: TRBJ1-2
d_call: NA
cdr3_aa: CASSLSGRSYGYTF

v_call: TRBV20-1
j_call: TRBJ2-7
d_call: TRBD2
cdr3_aa: CSATPGTSGSYEQYF

v_call: TRBV19
j_call: TRBJ2-1
d_call: NA
cdr3_aa: CASRDGRSFNEQFF

v_call: TRBV5-1
j_call: TRBJ1-5
d_call: NA
cdr3_aa: CASSLWGGNDQPQHF

v_call: TRBV7-2
j_call: TRBJ2-7
d_call: TRBD2
cdr3_aa: CASSEFRGRVSEQYF

v_call: TRBV18
j_call: TRBJ1-1
d_call: NA
cdr3_aa: CASSPQYSSNTEAFF

v_call: TRBV20-1
j_call: TRBJ1-6
d_call: NA
cdr3_aa: CSARDPLGTRVHNSPFHF

v_call: TRBV7-2
j_call: TRBJ2-5
d_call: TRBD1
cdr3_aa: CASVPWPGQGETQYF